Sequencing of this T cell receptor beta chain was carried out in a study of CD8+CD57+ T cells in acquired aplastic anemia. Overall study: CD4+ and CD8+ cells, once sorted, gave DNA averaging approximately 3 ug. Study results and caveats: Patients and controls were not found to differ significantly in CD8+ Simpson's diversity.

The V gene end was trimmed by 0 bases and the J gene end by 2 bases; junction bases not matched to a gene: 15. The length of the CDR3 is 20 residues. Germline V lookup: CDR1 SGHDT, CDR2 YYEEEE. This clonotype was detected many times. Its antigen is currently unknown. Genomic DNA served as template for TCR beta VDJ and CDR3 profiling. From the reads, TCRdb called clonotypes with MiXCR, one entry per CDR3 protein. The top ten clones hold around 1.3% of a sample with under 350,000 distinct CDR3 sequences, under 65% of them seen once. CD8+CD57+ cell expansion had been shown by flow cytometry in patients chosen for sequencing. Severe acquired aplastic anemia was present in all patients. By the time of blood sampling, patients had still received no therapy.

This TCR came from a human donor with aplastic anemia. Sequencing input: sorted CD4+, CD8+, or CD8+CD57+ T cells (not recorded which) from PBMCs. V gene TRBV5-6 combines with J gene TRBJ1-5; 9 nucleotides match TRBD1. CDR3: CASSLGGPGQGSAGNQPQHF. The CDR3 coding sequence is TGTGCCAGCAGCTTGGGTGGCCCCGGACAGGGGTCGGCTGGCAATCAGCCCCAGCATTTT.